This TCR beta chain was retrieved from a study of OX40 agonist ivuxolimab in advanced cancers. The CDR3 has 13 amino acids. Measured with immunoSEQ multiplex PCR; TCRdb has only the in-frame clones, and not every one. The sample lists roughly 70,000 clones; approximately 90% were seen once. Blood sampling took place at baseline, cycle 4 day 1, and cycle 7 day 1. This sequence was found in an adult with an advanced solid tumor such as melanoma, head and neck, liver or kidney cancer. Sequenced here: CD4+ or CD8+ T cells sorted from blood, sampled in a trial of the OX40 agonist ivuxolimab. This chain connects TRBV21-1 to TRBJ2-5. Matching the DNA end better, TRBJ2-7 makes the J call doubtful. TRBV21-1 is classified as a pseudogene. The CDR3 DNA reads as TGTGCCAGCAGCAAAGCTGGGGATTACGAGCAGTACTTC. This codes for CASSKAGDYEQYF.